The text below deals with one T cell receptor (beta chain). Its antigen is as yet unknown. As for time point: week 11, during vaccination. The investigators gave 300 ug of mutant IDH1 20-mer peptide in each vaccine dose, together with topical imiquimod. V was clipped by 4 bases and J by 3 bases; unmatched bases: 6. The CDR3 sequence is 16 residues long. Germline assignment: CDR1 SGHRS and CDR2 YFSETQ. The table came from immunoSEQ multiplex PCR; TCRdb's copy has only in-frame clones and leaves some out. This sample has tens of thousands of clones; about 80% occur once, and the top ten carry roughly 8%. The data derive from a study of a mutant IDH1 vaccine in newly diagnosed glioma. Study-level background: Previous care, which was radiotherapy, temozolomide, or both, most often involved both.

Study-wide findings and caveats: Pseudoprogression seemingly bore no relation to changes in top peripheral T cell clonotypes.

This clonotype was obtained from a man aged 40-55 years with glioma. This sequence joins TRBV5-1 and TRBJ2-5; 13 nucleotides line up with TRBD2. Sequencing used PBMCs, obtained from a glioma patient whose treatment included an IDH1 peptide vaccine. The CDR3 coding sequence is TGCGCCAGCAGCCCCAGACTAGCGGGAGGCGAAGAGACCCAGTACTTC. Translated, it gives CASSPRLAGGEETQYF.